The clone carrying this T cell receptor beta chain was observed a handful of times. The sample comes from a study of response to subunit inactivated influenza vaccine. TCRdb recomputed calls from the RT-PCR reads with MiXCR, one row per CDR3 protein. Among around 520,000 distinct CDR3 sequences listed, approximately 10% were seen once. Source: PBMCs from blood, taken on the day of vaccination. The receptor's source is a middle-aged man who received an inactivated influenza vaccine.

The CDR3 region is CASSGGPNEQFF. The CDR3 coding sequence is TGTGCCAGCAGCGGAGGGCCAAATGAGCAGTTCTTC. V usage is TRBV2 and J usage is TRBJ2-1, with D possibly being TRBD2 (6 bases). The CDR3 has 12 residues. Per the germline V gene, CDR1 is SNHLY and CDR2 is FYNNEI. V gave up 6 bases and J gave up 7 bases, with 10 bases separating them. The variable domain in full, with the rest retrieved from reference TRBV2 and TRBJ2-1, is EPEVTQTPSHQVTQMGQEVILRCVPISNHLYFYWYRQILGQKVEFLVSFYNNEISEKSEIFDDQFSVERPDGSNFTLKIRSTKLEDSAMYFCASSGGPNEQFFGPGTRLTVL.